A single sample gave rise to the 29 T cell receptor beta chains below, sequenced in a study of radiotherapy plus CTLA-4 blockade in lung cancer. Produced via immunoSEQ multiplex PCR; TCRdb's table is partial and in-frame only. Of 85,000 to 120,000 clones in the sample, about 83% were seen once. The specimen comprised peripheral blood, sampled from a patient treated with radiotherapy plus ipilimumab. The source of these receptors is a human donor with non-small cell lung cancer that progressed on radiotherapy plus ipilimumab. Some clones in this sample may be carry-over from other donors' samples.

The chain couples TRBV19 to TRBJ2-2, with 7 nucleotides matching TRBD2. Trimming removed 6 bases from V and 0 bases from J; junction bases left unmatched: 7. CDR1 and CDR2 (germline): LNHDA, SQIVND (reference sequence). The CDR3 length is 16 residues. CDR3 region: CASSPGREANTGELFF. In nucleotides, the CDR3 is TGTGCCAGTAGCCCAGGGAGGGAGGCGAACACCGGGGAGCTGTTTTTT.

J is TRBJ2-7 and V is TRBV4-2; TRBD2 agrees at 9 bases. With V trimmed by 1 base and J by 0 bases, 10 bases remained unmatched. The CDR3 covers 18 residues. The germline CDR1 and CDR2 sequences are LGHNA and YNFKEQ. CDR3 DNA: TGTGCCAGCAGCCAAGTAGGTAGCGGGGGCCCGAGCTCCTACGAGCAGTACTTC. It specifies CASSQVGSGGPSSYEQYF.

The rearrangement links TRBV27 to TRBJ1-4; 8 bases line up with TRBD1. Trimming cost V 4 bases and J 4 bases; bases outside gene matches: 11. Germline assignment: CDR1 MNHEY and CDR2 SMNVEV (reference sequence). CDR3 size: 17 residues. The CDR3 DNA reads TGTGCCAGCAGTTCATACACCCTCGACAGGGGTAATGAAAAACTGTTTTTT. This codes for CASSSYTLDRGNEKLFF.

The table lists this clone with a count of one. V usage is TRBV9 and J usage is TRBJ2-3; D not resolved. Germline V gives CDR1 SGDLS, CDR2 YYNGEE. The CDR3 contains 14 residues. V was shortened by 4 bases and J by 1 base, with 10 bases between the two germline ends. In DNA, the CDR3 is TGTGCCAGCAGCTTAACGGACGGCACAGATACGCAGTATTTT. This sequence encodes CASSLTDGTDTQYF.

J is TRBJ1-3 and V is TRBV5-1; TRBD1 matches at 9 bases. The V and J ends lost 4 bases and 4 bases, in that order; junction bases with no gene match: 12. Germline CDR1 reads SGHRS; CDR2 reads YFSETQ. This CDR3 spans 17 amino acids. The CDR3 coding sequence is TGCGCCAGCAGCAGGAAGACAGGGGGTTACTCAGGAAACACCATATATTTT. As protein: CASSRKTGGYSGNTIYF.

Concerning this clone: The same CDR3 can be traced to other DNA sequences in this sample. The chain couples TRBV9 to TRBJ2-4; D could derive from TRBD1 or TRBD2 (5 bases each). V was cut by 3 bases and J by 5 bases, with 15 bases left in between. In germline, CDR1 is SGDLS, CDR2 YYNGEE. The CDR3 has 15 residues. CDR3 loop: CASSARGVGENIQYF. As DNA, the CDR3 is TGTGCCAGCAGCGCCCGAGGGGTTGGCGAAAACATTCAGTACTTC. Looking up the rest from reference TRBV9 and TRBJ2-4 gives the full variable domain: DSGVTQTPKHLITATGQRVTLRCSPRSGDLSVYWYQQSLDQGLQFLIQYYNGEERAKGNILERFSAQQFPDLHSELNLSSLELGDSALYFCASSARGVGENIQYFGAGTRLSVL.

In this sample, this clone is medium-sized. The chain links TRBV4-3 to TRBJ1-6, with D unresolved. V lost 0 bases, J lost 10 bases, and 13 bases lay in between. The CDR3 is made up of 15 amino acids. The germline CDR1 and CDR2 sequences are LGHNA and YSLEER. CDR3 amino acids: CASSQDRSRASPLHF. In DNA form, the CDR3 reads TGCGCCAGCAGCCAAGATCGATCCCGGGCGTCACCCCTCCACTTT.

CDR3 sequence reads: CASRPGRATIRYEQYF. The DNA for the CDR3 is TGCGCCAGCAGGCCGGGACGGGCGACCATACGCTACGAGCAGTACTTC. The chain links TRBV5-1 to TRBJ2-7; D may be TRBD1 or TRBD2 (5 bases each). This CDR3 is 16 amino acids long. The germline V and J ends were trimmed by 5 bases and 3 bases, with 21 bases remaining between them. Germline CDR1 reads SGHRS; CDR2 reads YFSETQ.

The chain employs TRBV19 and TRBJ2-2; D is uncertain. The V end was cut by 3 bases, the J end by 6 bases, with 8 bases between. Germline values: CDR1 LNHDA, CDR2 SQIVND (reference sequence). The CDR3 is 13 residues long. CDR3 sequence (DNA): TGTGCCAGTAGTATCAATCGGGCCGGGGAGCTGTTTTTT. It encodes CASSINRAGELFF. The variable domain in full, with the rest retrieved from reference TRBV19 and TRBJ2-2, is DGGITQSPKYLFRKEGQNVTLSCEQNLNHDAMYWYRQDPGQGLRLIYYSQIVNDFQKGDIAEGYSVSREKKESFPLTVTSAQKNPTAFYLCASSINRAGELFFGEGSRLTVL.

The chain combines TRBV27 with TRBJ1-1; D ambiguous. Germline V gives CDR1 MNHEY, CDR2 SMNVEV (reference sequence). With 3 bases removed from V and 3 bases from J, the gap between germline ends came to 8 bases. The CDR3 has 13 residues. The chain's CDR3 is CASSLKGHTEAFF. CDR3 bases: TGTGCCAGCAGTTTGAAAGGGCACACTGAAGCTTTCTTT.

V gene TRBV9 combines with J gene TRBJ1-3; D is unclear. The V end was cut by 0 bases, the J end by 0 bases, with 7 bases between. Germline V gene data show CDR1 as SGDLS and CDR2 as YYNGEE. This CDR3 spans 15 amino acids. CDR3 in amino acids: CASSVGGFSGNTIYF. CDR3 nucleotide sequence: TGTGCCAGCAGCGTAGGAGGCTTCTCTGGAAACACCATATATTTT.

This sequence joins TRBV4-2 and TRBJ1-1; perhaps TRBD1 as D (6 bases). CDR3 length: 17 amino acids. V shed 0 bases and J shed 1 base, with 15 bases lying between them. Germline V lookup: CDR1 LGHNA, CDR2 YNFKEQ. CDR3 sequence reads: CASSQDSVTGGNTEAFF. In nucleotides, the CDR3 is TGTGCCAGCAGCCAAGATAGCGTGACAGGCGGGAACACTGAAGCTTTCTTT.

The rearrangement joins TRBV9 to TRBJ2-1, with D perhaps TRBD1 (5 bases). This CDR3 has 14 amino acids. The germline V and J ends were trimmed by 1 base and 4 bases, with 9 bases remaining between them. CDR1 is SGDLS, CDR2 YYNGEE, per germline. CDR3 sequence reads: CASSVQGEYNEQFF. The CDR3 DNA sequence: TGTGCCAGCAGCGTACAGGGCGAGTACAATGAGCAGTTCTTC.

V and J are TRBV30 and TRBJ1-5; TRBD1 might be the D (5 bases). V lost 7 bases, J lost 7 bases, and 17 bases lay in between. The CDR3 is made up of 13 amino acids. The germline V gene has CDR1 GTSNPN and CDR2 SVGIG (reference sequence). The CDR3 loop reads CAFPGLGGQPQHF. The CDR3 DNA is TGTGCCTTTCCGGGTCTCGGGGGGCAGCCCCAGCATTTT.

CDR3 in amino acids: CASSHSTGYEKLFF. The CDR3 coding sequence is TGTGCCAGCAGCCATTCGACAGGGTATGAAAAACTGTTTTTT. This rearrangement joins TRBV7-8 to TRBJ1-4; TRBD1 matches at 7 bases. This CDR3 region has 14 residues. Germline assignment: CDR1 SGHVS and CDR2 FQNEAQ. The V gene end was trimmed by 5 bases and the J gene end by 6 bases; junction bases not matched to a gene: 6. Supplemented by reference TRBV7-8 and TRBJ1-4, the full variable domain reads GAGVSQSPRYKVAKRGQDVALRCDPISGHVSLFWYQQALGQGPEFLTYFQNEAQLDKSGLPSDRFFAERPEGSVSTLKIQRTQQEDSAVYLCASSHSTGYEKLFFGSGTQLSVL.

The chain joins TRBV9 to TRBJ2-7; D possibly matches TRBD1 or TRBD2 (5 bases each). V was shortened by 2 bases and J by 1 base, with 7 bases between the two germline ends. The germline V gene has CDR1 SGDLS and CDR2 YYNGEE. The CDR3 sequence is 13 residues long. CDR3 amino acids: CASSVGGSYEQYF. Written as DNA, the CDR3 is TGTGCCAGCAGCGTTGGGGGTTCCTACGAGCAGTACTTC.

This sequence joins TRBV7-9 and TRBJ2-5; D is perhaps TRBD1 (6 bases). The better agreement between TRBJ2-7 and the DNA end casts doubt on the J call. Germline CDR1 and CDR2: SEHNR and FQNEAQ (reference sequence). The CDR3 is made up of 15 amino acids. This CDR3 reads CASSLLTGGSYEQYF. CDR3 DNA: TGTGCCAGCAGCTTATTGACAGGAGGTTCCTACGAGCAGTACTTC.

The V gene is TRBV7-9, the J gene TRBJ1-1; 7 bases agree with TRBD1. V was clipped by 8 bases and J by 1 base; unmatched bases: 4. The CDR3 extends over 13 amino acids. CDR1 and CDR2 from the germline V gene are SEHNR and FQNEAQ (reference sequence). This chain's CDR3 is CASEGQQNTEAFF. The CDR3 region has the DNA TGTGCCAGCGAGGGACAGCAGAACACTGAAGCTTTCTTT.

Only a few counts were recorded for this clone. This chain joins TRBV29-1 and TRBJ2-4; tentatively, D is TRBD2 (5 bases). This CDR3 comprises 12 residues. V gave up 2 bases and J gave up 7 bases, with 9 bases separating them. Germline lookup yields CDR1 SQVTM and CDR2 ANQGSEA. The CDR3 DNA is TGCAGCGTTGAATCGAGGGCTAACATTCAGTACTTC. This sequence encodes CSVESRANIQYF.

The chain employs TRBV7-3 and TRBJ2-3; D might be TRBD2 (6 bases). Trimming cost V 8 bases and J 3 bases, with 27 bases left between them. This CDR3 comprises 18 residues. The germline V gene encodes CDR1 SGHTA and CDR2 FQGTGA. The CDR3 is CASHSLLRGRRKTDTQYF. The CDR3 DNA reads as TGTGCCAGCCATTCCCTACTCCGGGGGAGGAGGAAGACAGATACGCAGTATTTT.

V and J are TRBV15 and TRBJ1-4; D is ambiguous. V lost 0 bases and J lost 4, with 6 bases in between. The CDR3 consists of 14 residues. CDR1 and CDR2 (germline): LNHNV, YYDKDF (reference sequence). The CDR3 region is CATSRDQVNEKLFF. In nucleotides, the CDR3 is TGTGCCACCAGCAGAGACCAGGTTAATGAAAAACTGTTTTTT.

The table lists this clone with a count of one. The V and J genes are TRBV7-9 and TRBJ2-7; TRBD2 is a possible D gene (5 bases). V was shortened by 6 bases and J by 5 bases, with 26 bases between the two germline ends. This CDR3 region has 17 residues. Germline CDR1 SEHNR, CDR2 FQNEAQ (reference sequence). The CDR3 is CASSRGGGRLSYDEQYF. The DNA of the CDR3 is TGTGCCAGCAGTCGAGGTGGAGGACGGTTGTCCTATGACGAGCAGTACTTC.

This chain connects TRBV7-6 to TRBJ1-1; TRBD1 matches at 10 bases. Germline CDR1 SGHVS, CDR2 FNYEAQ. CDR3 size: 16 residues. The ends lost 5 bases at V and 6 bases at J; junction bases unmatched: 12. The CDR3 region has the DNA TGTGCCAGCAGCACAGGGACAGGGGCAAAGGGGCCTGAAGCTTTCTTT. Its protein is CASSTGTGAKGPEAFF.

This chain joins TRBV7-2 and TRBJ1-5, with a weak D call TRBD1 (6 bases). The CDR3 has 15 residues. Germline CDR1 reads SGHTA; CDR2 reads FQGNSA. Trimming removed 0 bases at V and 7 bases at J, with 13 bases between. The CDR3 nucleotides read TGTGCCAGCAGCTTAGCGTCAGGGGTAGGCCAGCCCCAGCATTTT. It is translated as CASSLASGVGQPQHF.

This sequence joins TRBV5-1 and TRBJ1-1, with 10 bases lining up with TRBD1. V was clipped by 0 bases and J by 6 bases; unmatched bases: 2. The CDR3 totals 14 residues. Germline V CDR1 and CDR2: SGHRS, YFSETQ. CDR3 sequence (DNA): TGCGCCAGCAGCTTGGGGACAGGGGGACCTGAAGCTTTCTTT. Translation: CASSLGTGGPEAFF. Full variable domain (remainder filled in from reference TRBV5-1 and TRBJ1-1): KAGVTQTPRYLIKTRGQQVTLSCSPISGHRSVSWYQQTPGQGLQFLFEYFSETQRNKGNFPGRFSGRQFSNSRSEMNVSTLELGDSALYLCASSLGTGGPEAFFGQGTRLTVV.

The genes are TRBV19 and TRBJ1-5; D is unresolved. The V gene's germline CDR1 is LNHDA and CDR2 SQIVND (reference sequence). The CDR3 is 13 amino acids. Trimming left V 7 bases short and J 2 bases short, with 9 bases between. This CDR3 is CASTAMGNQPQHF. CDR3 in DNA: TGTGCCAGTACCGCTATGGGCAATCAGCCCCAGCATTTT.

The V gene is TRBV19, the J gene TRBJ2-7; 9 positions agree with TRBD1. The V gene end was trimmed by 5 bases and the J gene end by 2 bases; junction bases not matched to a gene: 10. The CDR3 has 16 amino acids. Germline lookup yields CDR1 LNHDA and CDR2 SQIVND (reference sequence). This chain's CDR3 is CASSPDGTGWTYEQYF. The CDR3 nucleotides read TGTGCCAGTAGTCCGGACGGGACAGGGTGGACCTACGAGCAGTACTTC.

With respect to this clone: This sample includes further DNA sequences coding for the same CDR3. In DNA, the CDR3 is TGCGCCAGCAGCTTTCAAGAGACCCAGTACTTC. Protein: CASSFQETQYF. The genes are TRBV5-1 and TRBJ2-5; D unresolved. V was pared by 2 bases and J by 2 bases, with 1 base between. Per germline, CDR1 SGHRS and CDR2 YFSETQ. This CDR3 is built from 11 residues.

This clone was seen just once. This chain uses TRBV9 with TRBJ2-1; D is ambiguous. The CDR3 consists of 13 residues. Germline CDR1 reads SGDLS; CDR2 reads YYNGEE. Deletions cut 0 bases from V and 4 bases from J, with 5 bases between. The CDR3 reads CASSVDGYNEQFF. CDR3 coding DNA: TGTGCCAGCAGCGTAGATGGTTACAATGAGCAGTTCTTC.